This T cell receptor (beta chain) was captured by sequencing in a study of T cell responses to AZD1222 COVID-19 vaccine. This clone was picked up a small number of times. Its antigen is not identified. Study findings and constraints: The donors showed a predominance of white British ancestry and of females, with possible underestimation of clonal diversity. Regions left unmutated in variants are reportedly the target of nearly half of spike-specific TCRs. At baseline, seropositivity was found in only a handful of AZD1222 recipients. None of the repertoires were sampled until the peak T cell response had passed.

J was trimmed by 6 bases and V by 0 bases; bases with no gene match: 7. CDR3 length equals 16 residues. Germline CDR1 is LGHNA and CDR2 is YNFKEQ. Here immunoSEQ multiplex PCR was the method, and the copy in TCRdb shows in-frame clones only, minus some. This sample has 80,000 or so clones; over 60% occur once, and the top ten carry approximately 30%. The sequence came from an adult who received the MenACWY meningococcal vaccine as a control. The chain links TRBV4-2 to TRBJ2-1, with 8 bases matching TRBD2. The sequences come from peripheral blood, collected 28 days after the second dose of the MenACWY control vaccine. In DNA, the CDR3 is TGTGCCAGCAGCCAAGACGGGGCGGGAGGTTTCAATGAGCAGTTCTTC. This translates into CASSQDGAGGFNEQFF.